Below are 30 T cell receptor beta chains sequenced from a single sample in a study of T cell clonality in common variable immunodeficiency. Here immunoSEQ multiplex PCR was the method, and the copy in TCRdb shows in-frame clones only, minus some. Listed for the sample are around 45,000 clones, none seen a single time. Source material: peripheral blood mononuclear cells. The receptor set was obtained from a person between 18 and 75 years old in good health.

This clone was picked up many times. The CDR3 extends 3 residues past the end of the read, so its final part is completed from the germline J gene. J is TRBJ1-2 and V is TRBV11-3; D perhaps matches TRBD1 (6 bases). The CDR3 contains 12 residues. The germline CDR1 and CDR2 sequences are SGHNT and YENEEA. With 5 bases removed from V and 5 bases from J, the gap between germline ends came to 9 bases. The CDR3 loop reads CASSQQGYGYTF. The DNA read from the CDR3 is TGTGCCAGCAGCCAGCAGGGGTATGGC.

This clone has at least ten counts. The read terminates 3 residues before the CDR3 end, so the remaining end is supplied by the germline J gene. This chain joins TRBV6-1 and TRBJ1-6, with 7 bases identical to TRBD1. V gave up 1 base and J gave up 11 bases; unmatched junction bases: 8. This CDR3 comprises 15 residues. Germline V CDR1 and CDR2: MNHNS, SASEGT. Here the CDR3 reads CASSEVRRDSAPLHF. The sequenced part of the CDR3 DNA is TGTGCCAGCAGTGAAGTACGCCGGGACAGCGCACCC.

This clone was detected ten times or more. The read ends 3 residues before the CDR3 terminus; that terminus is restored from the germline J gene. V gene TRBV12-3 or TRBV12-4 combines with J gene TRBJ1-6; TRBD1 matches 7 bases. The length of the CDR3 is 16 residues. V trimming: 1 base; J trimming: 9 bases; junction bases outside the gene matches: 9. This CDR3 reads CASSLGDGTVGSPLHF. The CDR3 bases that were read are TGTGCCAGCAGTTTAGGGGATGGGACAGTCGGTTCACCC.

To note about this clone: The junction departs from germline at one end; a sequencing error may be responsible. The read ends 3 residues early relative to the CDR3; the germline J gene fills the gap. The chain couples TRBV7-7 to TRBJ1-2; D gene ambiguous. The CDR3 is 16 amino acids. From germline, CDR1 is SSHAT and CDR2 FNYEAQ (reference sequence). Incomplete CDR3 DNA: TGTGCTAGCAGCTTAAGTATAGGCCCAGGCACAGATACC. Encoded protein: CASSLSIGPGTDT. The CDR3, in full, reads CASSLSIGPGTDTYTF.

This clone turned up a few times. The sequenced fragment ends 3 residues before the CDR3 boundary, so the rest is inferred from the germline J gene. The chain recombines TRBV20-1 with TRBJ2-1; the match to TRBD1 covers 9 bases. Germline CDR1 is DFQATT and CDR2 is SNEGSKA (reference sequence). The CDR3 length is 15 residues. The V gene end was trimmed by 6 bases and the J gene end by 5 bases; junction bases not matched to a gene: 11. CDR3 DNA, as far as it was read: TGCAGTGCCCCCCTTCGGACAGGGGTGCACAATGAG. This codes for CSAPLRTGVHNE. The whole CDR3 reads CSAPLRTGVHNEQFF.

This clone showed up many times. The observed sequence ends 3 residues before the CDR3 terminus, with the missing tail filled in from the germline J gene. This chain joins TRBV7-9 and TRBJ2-7; D perhaps matches TRBD2 (6 bases). The V gene's germline CDR1 is SEHNR and CDR2 FQNEAQ (reference sequence). Deletions cut 2 bases from V and 4 bases from J, with 12 bases between. The CDR3 runs 14 residues. Incomplete CDR3 DNA: TGTGCCAGCAGCTTACCCGGGACTCCGTACGAG. Its translation is CASSLPGTPYE. The whole CDR3 sequence reads CASSLPGTPYEQYF.

This clone was counted at least ten times. The observed sequence ends 3 residues before the CDR3 terminus, with the missing tail filled in from the germline J gene. This chain uses TRBV20-1 with TRBJ2-2; possibly TRBD2 for D (5 bases). V was cut by 3 bases and J by 2 bases, with 13 bases left in between. The CDR3 spans 15 residues. Germline CDR1 DFQATT, CDR2 SNEGSKA (reference sequence). The sequenced part of the CDR3 DNA is TGCAGTGCTAGGAAGACTGGACTTAACACCGGGGAG. The encoded protein is CSARKTGLNTGE. The complete CDR3 sequence is CSARKTGLNTGELFF.

A word on this clone: The CDR3 end falls 3 residues outside the read, so it is completed with the germline J gene. The chain employs TRBV18 and TRBJ2-1; 12 bases line up with TRBD2. The CDR3 sequence is 15 residues long. From germline, CDR1 is KGHSH and CDR2 LQKENI. J gave up 9 bases and V 6 bases, and 9 bases lay outside the gene matches. CDR3 DNA (partial): TGTGCCAGCTCGGGGACTAGCGGGCCAGGAGGTGAG. It yields the protein CASSGTSGPGGE. The entire CDR3 protein reads CASSGTSGPGGEQFF. The full variable domain, in which reference TRBV18 and TRBJ2-1 provide the parts outside the CDR3, is NAGVMQNPRHLVRRRGQEARLRCSPMKGHSHVYWYRQLPEEGLKFMVYLQKENIIDESGMPKERFSAEFPKEGPSILRIQQVVRGDSAAYFCASSGTSGPGGEQFFGPGTRLTVL.

This clone occurred many times. The read stops 3 residues short of the end of the CDR3; the missing end is completed from the germline J gene. The V and J genes are TRBV18 and TRBJ1-6; 7 positions agree with TRBD1. The CDR3 length is 17 residues. Per the germline V gene, CDR1 is KGHSH and CDR2 is LQKENI. V shed 1 base and J 7 bases; nucleotides not matched to a gene: 10. The CDR3 DNA, read in part, is TGTGCCAGCTCACCACTTGGGACAGCTCGCCTAAATTCACCC. It codes for CASSPLGTARLNSP. The CDR3 as a whole reads CASSPLGTARLNSPLHF.

This clone was seen only a few times. The CDR3 end lies 3 residues beyond the end of the read and is filled in from the germline J gene. The rearrangement uses TRBV19 and TRBJ2-4, with 8 bases matching TRBD2. CDR1 is LNHDA, CDR2 SQIVND, per germline (reference sequence). The CDR3 sequence is 14 residues long. CDR3 bases read: TGTGCCAGTAGTTCAGCAAGCGGGGGCTATGGT. Amino acids: CASSSASGGYG. The whole CDR3 protein reads CASSSASGGYGQYF. Looking up the rest from reference TRBV19 and TRBJ2-4 gives the full variable domain: DGGITQSPKYLFRKEGQNVTLSCEQNLNHDAMYWYRQDPGQGLRLIYYSQIVNDFQKGDIAEGYSVSREKKESFPLTVTSAQKNPTAFYLCASSSASGGYGQYFGAGTRLSVL.

This clone was detected many times. From the germline J gene comes the end of the CDR3, since the read stops 3 residues before it. This rearrangement joins TRBV5-1 to TRBJ1-6; D perhaps matches TRBD1 (5 bases). Germline CDR1 is SGHRS and CDR2 is YFSETQ. Trimming shortened V by 0 bases and J by 7 bases, and 14 bases separated the two germline ends. This CDR3 has 16 amino acids. CDR3 loop: CASSLERGAQNSPLHF. CDR3 DNA, as far as it was read: TGCGCCAGCAGCTTGGAAAGGGGTGCCCAAAATTCACCC.

Many counts were recorded for this clone. The read terminates 3 residues before the CDR3 end, so the remaining end is supplied by the germline J gene. The J gene is TRBJ2-7, the V gene TRBV20-1; 7 bases line up with TRBD1. Germline CDR1 DFQATT, CDR2 SNEGSKA (reference sequence). The CDR3 runs 15 residues. V gave up 6 bases and J gave up 6 bases; unmatched junction bases: 17. CDR3 residues: CSAPPWRTGAGEQYF. The covered CDR3 bases are TGCAGTGCCCCCCCTTGGCGGACAGGTGCTGGCGAG.

The table lists this clone with many counts. Its ends do not fully match the called genes, so a read error is possible. The CDR3: CVSSLTSADTQYF. CDR3 DNA, as far as it was read: TGTGTCAGCAGCTTAACGTCTGCAGATACG. The V gene is TRBV7-3, the J gene TRBJ2-3; D is unclear. The observed sequence ends 3 residues before the CDR3 terminus, with the missing tail filled in from the germline J gene. The germline V gene encodes CDR1 SGHTA and CDR2 FQGTGA. This CDR3 region has 13 residues.

At least ten counts were recorded for this clone. The read ends 3 residues early relative to the CDR3; the germline J gene fills the gap. This sequence joins TRBV13 and TRBJ1-3, with TRBD1 matching 7 bases. The CDR3 is 17 amino acids. Trimming at V came to 6 bases and at J to 0 bases, leaving 11 bases not matched to a gene. In germline, CDR1 is PRHDT, CDR2 FYEKMQ (reference sequence). The chain's CDR3 is CASSWTGEGYSGNTIYF. CDR3 DNA (partial): TGTGCCAGCAGTTGGACAGGCGAAGGGTACTCTGGAAACACC. Supplemented by reference TRBV13 and TRBJ1-3, the full variable domain reads AAGVIQSPRHLIKEKRETATLKCYPIPRHDTVYWYQQGPGQDPQFLISFYEKMQSDKGSIPDRFSAQQFSDYHSELNMSSLELGDSALYFCASSWTGEGYSGNTIYFGEGSWLTVV.

In its sample, this clone was seen many times. The read comes to an end 3 residues before the CDR3 does, leaving the germline J gene to fill in the end. The chain joins TRBV6-4 to TRBJ1-2, with D unclear. The CDR3 extends over 9 amino acids. The V gene's germline CDR1 is MRHNA and CDR2 SNTAGT. CDR3 DNA, as far as it was read: TGTGCCAGCCTTAGGGTC. It codes for CASLRV. The whole CDR3 reads CASLRVYTF.

This clone was detected ten times or more. The CDR3 end lies 3 residues beyond the end of the read and is filled in from the germline J gene. V usage is TRBV28 and J usage is TRBJ1-2; no firm D call. The ends were cut back, 6 bases at V and 5 bases at J, with 7 bases in the middle. Germline V lookup: CDR1 MDHEN, CDR2 SYDVKM. The CDR3 runs to 11 residues. The sequenced part of the CDR3 DNA is TGTGCCAGCAGGTCAGGTTATGGC. Encoded protein: CASRSGYG. The full CDR3 protein is CASRSGYGYTF.

A few counts support this clone. Coverage ceases 3 residues before the CDR3 finishes, and the germline J gene fills in the end. The chain carries TRBV16 and TRBJ2-1; 8 bases line up with TRBD2. CDR1 is KGHSY, CDR2 FQNENV, per germline. Trimming removed 1 base from V and 2 bases from J; junction bases left unmatched: 7. The CDR3 is 17 residues long. CDR3 bases read: TGTGCCAGCAGCCAATGGGTGAGCGGGGGCCCCTACAATGAG. It translates to CASSQWVSGGPYNE. The complete CDR3 reads CASSQWVSGGPYNEQFF.

This clone showed up many times. With the read ending 3 residues before the CDR3 end, the germline J gene is used to fill in that end. The chain combines TRBV18 with TRBJ1-2; D perhaps matches TRBD1 (5 bases). CDR3 length equals 14 residues. Trimming left V 3 bases short and J 4 bases short, with 12 bases between. Germline V gene sequence: CDR1 KGHSH, CDR2 LQKENI. The CDR3 bases that were read are TGTGCCAGCTCACCGCCCGACAGACGCTATGGC. Translation: CASSPPDRRYG. The entire CDR3 is CASSPPDRRYGYTF.

There are many counts of this clone. CDR3 DNA, as far as it was read: TGTGCCAGCTCACCACCGAAAGCCAGGGAGGATGAG. Protein product: CASSPPKAREDE. The full CDR3 is CASSPPKAREDEQFF. This chain connects TRBV18 to TRBJ2-1; tentative D call: TRBD2 (6 bases). With the read ending 3 residues before the CDR3 end, the germline J gene is used to fill in that end. There are 15 residues in the CDR3. V gave up 0 bases and J gave up 8 bases, with 14 bases separating them. Germline CDR1 KGHSH, CDR2 LQKENI.

Ten or more counts support this clone. The read falls 3 residues short of the CDR3 end, and the missing part is taken from the germline J gene. The V gene is TRBV7-3, the J gene TRBJ2-5; D gene uncertain. Germline assignment: CDR1 SGHTA and CDR2 FQGTGA. The ends were cut back, 1 base at V and 4 bases at J, with 7 bases in the middle. This CDR3 is 13 amino acids long. The CDR3 bases that were read are TGTGCCAGCAGCTTAAACACATTAGAGACC. Amino acids: CASSLNTLET. The entire CDR3 protein reads CASSLNTLETQYF.

This clone came up many times. The missing CDR3 end, 3 residues past where the read stops, is filled in from the germline J gene. The chain couples TRBV4-1 to TRBJ1-6; D might be TRBD1 (6 bases). The CDR3 totals 15 residues. CDR1 and CDR2 (germline): MGHRA, YSYEKL. V dropped 0 bases and J dropped 8 bases, with 11 bases sitting between them. The sequenced CDR3 bases are TGCGCCAGCAGCCAAGATCACAGGGAGGATTCACCC. Its protein is CASSQDHREDSP. Given in full, the CDR3 is CASSQDHREDSPLHF.

This clone was recorded a few times. The DNA ends 3 residues before the CDR3 does, and the rest of the CDR3 is filled in from the germline J gene. The chain employs TRBV7-9 and TRBJ2-7; maybe TRBD1 (6 bases). Trimming cost V 5 bases and J 2 bases, with 13 bases left between them. The germline V gene encodes CDR1 SEHNR and CDR2 FQNEAQ (reference sequence). This CDR3 has 14 residues. The sequenced part of the CDR3 DNA is TGTGCCAGCAGCCCTCAGGGGAGCCCCTACGAG. This encodes CASSPQGSPYE. The full CDR3 sequence reads CASSPQGSPYEQYF.

Remarks on this clone: The read stops 3 residues short of the end of the CDR3; the missing end is completed from the germline J gene. This chain joins TRBV30 and TRBJ2-3, with D possibly TRBD2 on 6 matching bases. Germline V gene data show CDR1 as GTSNPN and CDR2 as SVGIG (reference sequence). This CDR3 has 15 amino acids. Partial CDR3 DNA: TGTGCCTGGAGTAGGGACTCCAGGGTCAATCAGCCG. Encoded protein: CAWSRDSRVNQP. From start to end, the CDR3 is CAWSRDSRVNQPQYF.

This clone was seen only a few times. The CDR3 end lies 3 residues beyond the end of the read and is filled in from the germline J gene. This chain links TRBV7-8 with TRBJ2-7, with D unresolved. The CDR3 contains 16 residues. In germline, CDR1 is SGHVS, CDR2 FQNEAQ. Trimming stripped 3 bases from V and 2 bases from J, with 17 bases between. Incomplete CDR3 DNA: TGTGCCAGCAGCTTCCTGGCCGTACCTTCCACCTACGAG. This translates into CASSFLAVPSTYE. From start to end, the CDR3 is CASSFLAVPSTYEQYF.

This clone was counted many times. The read finishes 3 residues shy of the CDR3 end, and the germline J gene is used to complete it. The chain recombines TRBV7-2 with TRBJ2-7; 8 bases are shared with TRBD2. Losses at the gene ends were 3 bases for V and 4 bases for J; bases not matched to a gene: 5. CDR3 size: 14 residues. Germline V gene sequence: CDR1 SGHTA, CDR2 FQGNSA. The CDR3 region is CASSFVAGNYEQYF. Incomplete CDR3 DNA: TGTGCCAGCAGCTTTGTAGCGGGAAATTACGAG.

The table lists this clone with many counts. The read halts 3 residues ahead of the CDR3 end, with the missing end drawn from the germline J gene. This sequence joins TRBV20-1 and TRBJ1-5, with D possibly matching TRBD1 (5 bases). The V end was cut by 2 bases, the J end by 4 bases, with 6 bases between. From germline, CDR1 is DFQATT and CDR2 SNEGSKA (reference sequence). The CDR3 is made up of 12 amino acids. The CDR3 protein is CSARKGNQPQHF. The DNA read from the CDR3 is TGCAGTGCTAGAAAGGGGAATCAGCCC.

This clone was recorded at least ten times. The DNA ends 3 residues before the CDR3 does, and the rest of the CDR3 is filled in from the germline J gene. The rearrangement uses TRBV7-2 and TRBJ2-3; TRBD2 matches at 8 bases. J gave up 4 bases and V 5 bases, and 5 bases lay outside the gene matches. This CDR3 region has 14 residues. Germline V gene sequence: CDR1 SGHTA, CDR2 FQGNSA. CDR3 loop: CASSLSGSADTQYF. The sequenced part of the CDR3 DNA is TGTGCCAGCAGCCTCAGCGGGAGCGCAGATACG. Full variable domain (outside the CDR3, taken from reference TRBV7-2 and TRBJ2-3): GAGVSQSPSNKVTEKGKDVELRCDPISGHTALYWYRQSLGQGLEFLIYFQGNSAPDKSGLPSDRFSAERTGGSVSTLTIQRTQQEDSAVYLCASSLSGSADTQYFGPGTRLTVL.

This clone came up many times. The CDR3 end lies 3 residues beyond the end of the read and is filled in from the germline J gene. The chain has TRBV12-3 or TRBV12-4 and TRBJ1-2; TRBD1 might be the D (5 bases). V lost 6 bases, J lost 2 bases, and 10 bases lay in between. CDR3 length equals 13 residues. CDR3 bases read: TGTGCCAGCAGATCACAGGAAAACTATGGC. Translation gives CASRSQENYG. The whole CDR3 sequence is CASRSQENYGYTF.

This clone was counted at least ten times. The CDR3 goes on 3 residues after the read ends, and that part is filled in from the germline J gene. This chain links TRBV6-4 with TRBJ2-1; D is ambiguous. The V and J ends lost 4 bases and 2 bases respectively, with 12 bases between them. In germline, CDR1 is MRHNA, CDR2 SNTAGT. The CDR3 has 15 residues. CDR3 sequence reads: CASSVSTRPYNEQFF. Incomplete CDR3 DNA: TGTGCCAGCAGTGTCTCGACTCGCCCCTACAATGAG.

This clone was seen at least ten times. The missing CDR3 end, 3 residues past where the read stops, is filled in from the germline J gene. V is TRBV19 and J is TRBJ2-5, with a possible D match to TRBD1 (6 bases). Germline lookup yields CDR1 LNHDA and CDR2 SQIVND (reference sequence). The V end lost 4 bases, the J end lost 4 bases, and 13 bases lay between the germline ends. The CDR3 consists of 14 residues. The CDR3 region is CASSTKQGRETQYF. CDR3 DNA (partial): TGTGCCAGTAGTACCAAACAGGGAAGAGAGACC.